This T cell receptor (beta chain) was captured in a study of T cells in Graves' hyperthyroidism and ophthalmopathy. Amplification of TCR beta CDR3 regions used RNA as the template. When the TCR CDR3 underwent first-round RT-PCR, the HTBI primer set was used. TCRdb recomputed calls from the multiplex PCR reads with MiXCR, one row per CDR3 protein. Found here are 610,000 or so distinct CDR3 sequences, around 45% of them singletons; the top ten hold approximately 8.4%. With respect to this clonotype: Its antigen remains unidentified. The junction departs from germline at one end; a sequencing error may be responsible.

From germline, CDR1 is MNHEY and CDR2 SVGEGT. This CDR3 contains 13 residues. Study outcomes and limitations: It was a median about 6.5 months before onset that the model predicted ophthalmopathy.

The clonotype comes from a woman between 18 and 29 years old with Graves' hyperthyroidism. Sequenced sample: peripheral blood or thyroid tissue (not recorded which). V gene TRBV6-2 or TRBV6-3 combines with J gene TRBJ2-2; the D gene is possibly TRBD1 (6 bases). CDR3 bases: TGTGCCAGCAGTTTCAGGGGATACAATGAGCAGTTTTTT. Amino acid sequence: CASSFRGYNEQFF.